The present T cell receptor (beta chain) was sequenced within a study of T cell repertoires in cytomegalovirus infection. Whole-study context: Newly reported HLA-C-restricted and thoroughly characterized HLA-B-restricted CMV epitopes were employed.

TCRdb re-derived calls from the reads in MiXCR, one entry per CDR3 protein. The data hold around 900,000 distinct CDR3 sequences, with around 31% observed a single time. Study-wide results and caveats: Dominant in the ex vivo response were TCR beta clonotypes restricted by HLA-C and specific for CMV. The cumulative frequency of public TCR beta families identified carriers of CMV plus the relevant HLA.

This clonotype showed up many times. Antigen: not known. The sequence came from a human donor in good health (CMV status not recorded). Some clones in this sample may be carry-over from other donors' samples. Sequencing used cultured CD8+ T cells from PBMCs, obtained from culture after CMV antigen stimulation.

CDR3 sequence: CASSKGGASMAFF. Here the CDR3 DNA reads TGTGCCAGCAGTAAAGGGGGCGCGTCCATGGCTTTCTTT. The chain has TRBV6-1 and TRBJ1-1; 7 bases fit TRBD1. V dropped 5 bases and J dropped 11; count of bases not matched to a gene: 11. Per the germline V gene, CDR1 is MNHNS and CDR2 is SASEGT. The CDR3 runs 13 residues.